This T cell receptor (beta chain) was sequenced in a study of T cells in Graves' hyperthyroidism and ophthalmopathy (dated 2019 in TCRdb). Regarding the research as a whole: Peripheral blood samples were taken at initial diagnosis, before any treatment was given. After sampling, hyperthyroidism patients received methimazole starting at 30 mg daily, and ophthalmopathy patients received high-dose intravenous methylprednisolone. Thyroid tissue and blood T-cell repertoires from about six Graves' hyperthyroidism patients were also compared in the study. The paper describes TCR Vbeta CDR3 sequencing of 130 to 150 peripheral blood samples, made up of 43 ophthalmopathy patients, around 78 hyperthyroidism patients and 17 progressor patients. For training and testing, the 100 or so patients in the discovery cohort were randomly divided in a 7:3 ratio. A discovery cohort of roughly 100 patients, approximately 45 with Graves' ophthalmopathy and 55 to 60 with stable Graves' hyperthyroidism, was used to find distinguishing TCR V-J signatures. Prospective prediction of ophthalmopathy was tested in an independent validation cohort of 18 to 20 hyperthyroidism patients and 17 patients who later progressed to ophthalmopathy.

The research as a whole found: No statistical method was used to set the sample size in advance, and investigators knew the group allocation. A model built on a 13 V-J signature distinguished ophthalmopathy from stable hyperthyroidism, reaching around 90% sensitivity and 81.08% specificity in cross-validation and 80%/75% in testing. Most expanded thyroid clonotypes (frequency above 0.001) were also found in blood, which suggests that blood repertoires may mirror thyroid immune responses. During validation, the model predicted progression to ophthalmopathy a median of approximately 7 months ahead of onset, with roughly 65% sensitivity and about 72% specificity.

This clonotype appeared many times. This clone's antigen is unknown. No clone much larger than this one lies a single base away; base qualities are absent. Trimming accounts for 5 bases at V and 3 bases at J, while the number of junction bases matched to no gene is 7. CDR1 and CDR2 are drawn from the germline V gene (reference sequence): SEHNR, FQNEAQ. Taken from cysteine to phenylalanine, the CDR3 has 15 residues. Of all the DNA, just the CDR3 is kept, 45 bases in frame from base 1. Stable Graves' hyperthyroidism was defined as the absence of progression to ophthalmopathy over 18 months of follow-up. Hyperthyroidism patients were aged 18 to 65 years and newly diagnosed, with disease duration of less than 2 months. Any patient with an uncontrolled infection, another autoimmune disease, pregnancy or lactation was excluded. Diagnoses relied on clinical symptoms, serum thyroxine and TRAb, thyroid ultrasound and orbital computed tomography. PBMCs were separated from 10 ml of fresh peripheral blood using Ficoll-Paque density gradient centrifugation. Total RNA was extracted with Trizol reagent, and quality was checked on an Agilent 2100 Bioanalyzer.

TCR beta CDR3 regions were amplified from RNA transcripts. For the first round of RT-PCR on the TCR CDR3, the HTBI primer set was used together with the Qiagen OneStep RT-PCR kit. The libraries were constructed in a second round of multiplex PCR and then size-selected and purified. The libraries were sequenced on an Illumina HiSeq2000 using paired-end 100 bp reads. The original methods were these. SOAPnuke was used to process the raw data, removing reads that contained adapters or uncalled bases, had a mean Phred below 15, or lacked an exact match to the constant primer or identifier. COPE v1.2.5 was used to merge the high-quality paired reads, and each unique nucleotide sequence was defined as a clonotype. MiTCR v1.1 was used to align the clonotypes against IMGT TRBV, TRBD and TRBJ reference segments. The analysis included only V-J combinations with a frequency above 0.0001, which together covered approximately 99% of the repertoires. The TCS score was defined as the ratio of F50 (clonal expansion) to E x V (chaos), calculated using BLOSUM62-based TCRdist between CDR3 peptides within each V-J. Welch's t-statistics and random forest reduced approximately 520 V-J features to about 12, which were used in a naive Bayes classifier (R e1071). The public reads were run again by TCRdb, first through fastp at Q25 and then through MiXCR, and only productive beta chains were kept. Rows matching on CDR3 protein sequence are summarized as one entry with the most common DNA and genes. It is TCRdb's table, rather than the study itself, that gives the V and J calls and clone size. In this sample the table shows hundreds of thousands of distinct CDR3 sequences, about 12% of which occur a single time. The ten top clones hold 9.2% of the sample.

The sequenced sample was blood. The chain is encoded by TRBV7-9 joined to TRBJ1-2, with TRBD1 identical over 9 junction bases. This TCR came from a woman aged 18-29 years with Graves' hyperthyroidism. The bases are TGTGCCAGCAGCCGCCGGGACAGGGAACACTATGGCTACACCTTC. It translates as CASSRRDREHYGYTF.